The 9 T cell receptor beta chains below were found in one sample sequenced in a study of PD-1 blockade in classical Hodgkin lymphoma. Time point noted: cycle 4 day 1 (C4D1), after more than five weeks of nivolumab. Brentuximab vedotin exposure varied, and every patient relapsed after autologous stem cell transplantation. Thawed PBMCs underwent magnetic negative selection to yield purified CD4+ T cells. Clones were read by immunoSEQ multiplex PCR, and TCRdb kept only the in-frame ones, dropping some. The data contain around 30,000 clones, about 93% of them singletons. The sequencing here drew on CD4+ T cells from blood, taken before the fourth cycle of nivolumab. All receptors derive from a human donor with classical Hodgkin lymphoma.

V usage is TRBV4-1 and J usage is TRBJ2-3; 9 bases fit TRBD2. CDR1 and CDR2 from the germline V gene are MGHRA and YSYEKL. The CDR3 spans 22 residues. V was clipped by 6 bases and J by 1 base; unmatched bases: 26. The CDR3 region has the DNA TGCGCCAGCAGTCCTCGGAAAACCCCCAGGGGGATAGCGGGAGACGGCACAGATACGCAGTATTTT. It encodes CASSPRKTPRGIAGDGTDTQYF.

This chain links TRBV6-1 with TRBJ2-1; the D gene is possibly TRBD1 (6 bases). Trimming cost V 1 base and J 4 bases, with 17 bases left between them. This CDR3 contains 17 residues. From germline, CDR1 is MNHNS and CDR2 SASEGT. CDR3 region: CASSEGLGQFYYNEQFF. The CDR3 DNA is TGTGCCAGCAGTGAAGGGTTAGGACAGTTTTATTACAATGAGCAGTTCTTC.

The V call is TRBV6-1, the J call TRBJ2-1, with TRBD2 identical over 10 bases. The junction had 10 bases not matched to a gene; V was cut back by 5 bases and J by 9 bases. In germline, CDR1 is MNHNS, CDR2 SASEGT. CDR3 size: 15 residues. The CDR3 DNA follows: TGTGCCAGCAGTTCCGGGACTAGCGACGGGGGTGAGCAGTTCTTC. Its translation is CASSSGTSDGGEQFF.

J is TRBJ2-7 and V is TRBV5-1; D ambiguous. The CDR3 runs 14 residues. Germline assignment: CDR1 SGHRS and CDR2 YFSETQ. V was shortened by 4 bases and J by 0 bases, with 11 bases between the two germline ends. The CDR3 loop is CASSQQPSSYEQYF. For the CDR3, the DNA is TGCGCCAGCAGCCAGCAGCCCAGCTCCTACGAGCAGTACTTC.

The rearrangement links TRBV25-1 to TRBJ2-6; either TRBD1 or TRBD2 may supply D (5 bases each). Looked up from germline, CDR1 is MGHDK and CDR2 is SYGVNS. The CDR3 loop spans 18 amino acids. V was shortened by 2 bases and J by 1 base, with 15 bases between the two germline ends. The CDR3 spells CASSEARGQGSGANVLTF. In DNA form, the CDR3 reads TGTGCCAGCAGTGAAGCCCGGGGCCAGGGTTCTGGGGCCAACGTCCTGACTTTC.

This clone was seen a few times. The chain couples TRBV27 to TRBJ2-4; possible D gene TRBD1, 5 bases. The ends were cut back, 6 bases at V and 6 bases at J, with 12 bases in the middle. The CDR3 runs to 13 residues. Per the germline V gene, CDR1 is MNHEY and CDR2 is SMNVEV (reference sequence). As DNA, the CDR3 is TGTGCCAGCAGCCCAGGGATACTAAACATTCAGTACTTC. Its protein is CASSPGILNIQYF.

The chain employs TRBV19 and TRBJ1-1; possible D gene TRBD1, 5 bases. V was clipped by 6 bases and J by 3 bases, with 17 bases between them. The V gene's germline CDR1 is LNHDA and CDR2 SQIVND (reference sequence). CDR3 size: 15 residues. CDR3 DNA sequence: TGTGCCAGTAGGACGTCGGGGGGGACTTACACTGAAGCTTTCTTT. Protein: CASRTSGGTYTEAFF.

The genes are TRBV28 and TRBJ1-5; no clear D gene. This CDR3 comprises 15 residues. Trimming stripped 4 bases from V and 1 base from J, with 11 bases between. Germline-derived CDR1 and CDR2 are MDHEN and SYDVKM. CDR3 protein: CASSYSTVSNQPQHF. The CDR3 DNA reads TGTGCCAGCAGTTACTCTACAGTCAGCAATCAGCCCCAGCATTTT.

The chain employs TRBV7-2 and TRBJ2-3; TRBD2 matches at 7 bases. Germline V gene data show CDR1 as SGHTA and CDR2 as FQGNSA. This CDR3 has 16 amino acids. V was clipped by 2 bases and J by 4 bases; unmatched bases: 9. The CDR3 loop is CASSLLAVLKADTQYF. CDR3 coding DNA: TGTGCCAGCAGCTTACTAGCGGTCTTAAAGGCAGATACGCAGTATTTT.